The 15 T cell receptor beta chains listed next were all sequenced from one sample in a study of cytomegalovirus exposure and HLA in healthy donors. PCR primers comprised 60 Vbeta and 13 Jbeta primers. The data were produced by immunoSEQ multiplex PCR, yet TCRdb's version contains in-frame clones alone and is incomplete. The sample has 85,000 to 90,000 clones, around 74% seen once. The sample was PBMCs. These receptors originate from a man aged 25 to 45 in good health and CMV-seropositive.

The V and J genes are TRBV7-2 and TRBJ2-1; 10 bases line up with TRBD2. Germline assignment: CDR1 SGHTA and CDR2 FQGNSA. J gave up 9 bases and V 5 bases, and 10 bases lay outside the gene matches. The CDR3 has 15 residues. CDR3 sequence: CASSLTLAGAGEQFF. The CDR3 DNA reads TGTGCCAGCAGCCTAACTCTAGCGGGGGCCGGTGAGCAGTTCTTC.

J is TRBJ1-6 and V is TRBV9; D is undetermined. There are 16 residues in the CDR3. V was pared by 0 bases and J by 0 bases, with 7 bases between. CDR1 and CDR2 from the germline V gene are SGDLS and YYNGEE. CDR3 nucleotides: TGTGCCAGCAGCGTAGTGGAGGGCTCCTATAATTCACCCCTCCACTTT. This encodes CASSVVEGSYNSPLHF.

The chain carries TRBV4-2 and TRBJ2-6, with 8 bases that match TRBD2. From germline, CDR1 is LGHNA and CDR2 YNFKEQ. V gave up 0 bases and J gave up 0 bases; unmatched junction bases: 7. The CDR3 runs 19 residues. DNA for the CDR3: TGTGCCAGCAGCCAAGATCGCAGCGGGGGTAACTCTGGGGCCAACGTCCTGACTTTC. Translated, it gives CASSQDRSGGNSGANVLTF.

This sequence joins TRBV28 and TRBJ2-2; D remains ambiguous. Germline-derived CDR1 and CDR2 are MDHEN and SYDVKM. The CDR3 is made up of 12 amino acids. V was shortened by 7 bases and J by 1 base, with 4 bases between the two germline ends. The DNA of the CDR3 is TGTGCCAGCAATCGGAACACCGGGGAGCTGTTTTTT. Translation: CASNRNTGELFF.

The chain has TRBV7-9 and TRBJ1-4, with D maybe TRBD1 (5 bases). The CDR3 covers 16 residues. Germline CDR1 reads SEHNR; CDR2 reads FQNEAQ (reference sequence). Trimming took 4 bases from V and 4 from J, leaving 16 bases between them. DNA for the CDR3: TGTGCCAGCAGCTCAACCTCAGGGCCCGGTAATGAAAAACTGTTTTTT. Its translation: CASSSTSGPGNEKLFF.

This chain uses TRBV7-2 with TRBJ2-7; 8 bases fit TRBD2. CDR1 is SGHTA, CDR2 FQGNSA, per germline. V dropped 7 bases and J dropped 4; count of bases not matched to a gene: 9. The length of the CDR3 is 14 residues. This CDR3 reads CASTLGRGEYEQYF. The CDR3 DNA sequence: TGTGCCAGCACCCTGGGGCGGGGGGAGTACGAGCAGTACTTC.

This clone was detected a few times. The chain recombines TRBV4-2 with TRBJ2-1, with 11 bases fitting TRBD2. This CDR3 has 17 residues. V was clipped by 0 bases and J by 9 bases; unmatched bases: 10. CDR1 and CDR2 from the germline V gene are LGHNA and YNFKEQ. The CDR3 DNA is TGTGCCAGCAGCCAAGATAGCAGTAGCGGGGGGGCCAGTGAGCAGTTCTTC. Its protein is CASSQDSSSGGASEQFF.

This sequence joins TRBV7-2 and TRBJ2-4, with a tentative D call TRBD1 (5 bases). This CDR3 has 17 amino acids. V was pared by 5 bases and J by 0 bases, with 17 bases between. From germline, CDR1 is SGHTA and CDR2 FQGNSA. CDR3 DNA: TGTGCCAGCAGCGACAGAACAGGAATCCTAGCCAAAAACATTCAGTACTTC. This sequence encodes CASSDRTGILAKNIQYF.

The V gene is TRBV6-6, the J gene TRBJ2-7, with 7 bases matching TRBD1. CDR1 is MNHNY and CDR2 is SVGAGI in the germline V gene (reference sequence). The CDR3 contains 16 residues. V gave up 2 bases and J gave up 6 bases; unmatched junction bases: 13. The CDR3: CASSYALDRVKVEQYF. For the CDR3, the DNA is TGTGCCAGCAGTTACGCCCTAGACAGGGTAAAGGTCGAGCAGTACTTC.

The rearrangement links TRBV9 to TRBJ2-1, with 11 bases fitting TRBD2. Germline V gene lookup returns CDR1 SGDLS and CDR2 YYNGEE. V lost 3 bases, J lost 10 bases, and 15 bases stayed unmatched. The CDR3 has 17 amino acids. The CDR3 nucleotides are TGTGCCAGCAGCGCAGGGATATTAGCGGGGGGGCAGGGGGAGCAGTTCTTC. Encoded protein: CASSAGILAGGQGEQFF.

In DNA form, the CDR3 reads TGCAGCCTCAGCGGAGGTAGCACAGATACGCAGTATTTT. This translates into CSLSGGSTDTQYF. The genes are TRBV29-1 and TRBJ2-3; D possibly corresponds to TRBD2 (5 bases). The V end was cut by 8 bases, the J end by 0 bases, with 12 bases between. Germline CDR1 and CDR2: SQVTM and ANQGSEA. CDR3 length: 13 amino acids.

This clone has only one observation. J is TRBJ2-5 and V is TRBV7-7, with 15 bases fitting TRBD2. Germline V gene data show CDR1 as SSHAT and CDR2 as FNYEAQ (reference sequence). V gave up 4 bases and J gave up 4 bases; unmatched junction bases: 1. The CDR3 runs 15 residues. The chain's CDR3 is CASSWTSGGGETQYF. In DNA form, the CDR3 reads TGTGCCAGCAGCTGGACTAGCGGGGGGGGAGAGACCCAGTACTTC.

CDR3 nucleotide sequence: TGTGCCAGCAGCCGCGGGACAGGACTCGATGAAGCTTTCTTT. Residues: CASSRGTGLDEAFF. This rearrangement joins TRBV7-6 to TRBJ1-1; 8 bases line up with TRBD1. Per germline, CDR1 SGHVS and CDR2 FNYEAQ. J gave up 7 bases and V 5 bases, and 9 bases lay outside the gene matches. The CDR3 length is 14 residues.

This clone was seen a few times. The J gene is TRBJ2-1, the V gene TRBV5-4; D remains ambiguous. The CDR3 is made up of 15 amino acids. V shed 5 bases and J shed 8 bases, with 20 bases lying between them. Germline CDR1 and CDR2: SGHNT and YYREEE (reference sequence). The CDR3 DNA follows: TGTGCCAGCAGGCTGTTACAGTTGTCCGACGATGAGCAGTTCTTC. It translates to CASRLLQLSDDEQFF.

The rearrangement joins TRBV5-1 to TRBJ2-2; 7 bases map to TRBD2. The V segment lost 6 bases and the J segment 6 bases; nucleotides outside the gene matches: 2. Germline CDR1 reads SGHRS; CDR2 reads YFSETQ. The CDR3 runs 12 residues. The CDR3 nucleotides are TGCGCCAGCATGGGAGGGGCCGGGGAGCTGTTTTTT. Protein: CASMGGAGELFF.